Below, 21 T cell receptor beta chains from the same sample are listed, as sequenced in a study of control samples from healthy donors and cancer patients. Here immunoSEQ multiplex PCR was the method, and the copy in TCRdb shows in-frame clones only, minus some. The repertoire has around 78,000 clones, around 94% of them found once; the top ten carry around 4.7%. Material for sequencing was blood. These receptors were taken from a woman aged 18-30 years in good health.

This chain joins TRBV7-7 and TRBJ2-1, with a tentative D call TRBD1 (7 bases). The V end was cut by 3 bases, the J end by 7 bases, with 13 bases between. The CDR3 extends over 14 amino acids. Germline values: CDR1 SSHAT, CDR2 FNYEAQ (reference sequence). CDR3 residues: CASSFRPGGNEQFF. For the CDR3, the DNA is TGTGCCAGCAGCTTCCGGCCAGGGGGGAATGAGCAGTTCTTC. Using reference TRBV7-7 and TRBJ2-1 for the parts outside the CDR3, the full variable domain is GAGVSQSPRYKVTKRGQDVTLRCDPISSHATLYWYQQALGQGPEFLTYFNYEAQPDKSGLPSDRFSAERPEGSISTLTIQRTEQRDSAMYRCASSFRPGGNEQFFGPGTRLTVL.

The chain uses TRBV24-1 and TRBJ2-7; D is perhaps TRBD1 (5 bases). Between the trimmed V and J ends, which lost 7 bases and 2 bases, there was a span of 14 bases. Germline lookup yields CDR1 KGHDR and CDR2 SFDVKD. This CDR3 contains 14 residues. The CDR3 DNA sequence: TGTGCCACCAGCCGAGCGACAGTCCCCTACGAGCAGTACTTC. It codes for CATSRATVPYEQYF.

This clone was detected only once. The chain has TRBV24-1 and TRBJ1-2; D is possibly TRBD1 (6 bases). V was clipped by 9 bases and J by 7 bases, with 17 bases between them. The CDR3 consists of 13 residues. Germline V gene data show CDR1 as KGHDR and CDR2 as SFDVKD. CDR3 nucleotide sequence: TGTGCCACCCGTGGGGGCAGCGGGGGTGGCTACACCTTC. It codes for CATRGGSGGGYTF.

The CDR3 region is CATKGGAGELFF. CDR3 coding DNA: TGTGCCACGAAGGGGGGGGCCGGGGAGCTGTTTTTT. The chain recombines TRBV27 with TRBJ2-2, with D possibly TRBD2 on 7 matching bases. The CDR3 is made up of 12 amino acids. Germline CDR1 and CDR2: MNHEY and SMNVEV (reference sequence). Trimming stripped 10 bases from V and 6 bases from J, with 12 bases between.

The rearrangement joins TRBV6-1 to TRBJ2-1, with D perhaps matching TRBD2 (5 bases). Deletions cut 0 bases from V and 0 bases from J, with 9 bases between. This CDR3 is 16 amino acids long. Germline assignment: CDR1 MNHNS and CDR2 SASEGT. The CDR3 reads CASSEAGANSYNEQFF. In DNA form, the CDR3 reads TGTGCCAGCAGTGAAGCGGGAGCTAACTCCTACAATGAGCAGTTCTTC.

V is TRBV29-1 and J is TRBJ2-3, with TRBD1 as a possible D gene (5 bases). Germline-derived CDR1 and CDR2 are SQVTM and ANQGSEA. There are 13 residues in the CDR3. V was pared by 3 bases and J by 5 bases, with 12 bases between. In DNA form, the CDR3 reads TGCAGCGTTGAGGCAGGGCTCGGAGATACGCAGTATTTT. Amino acid sequence: CSVEAGLGDTQYF.

This chain joins TRBV5-1 and TRBJ1-3, with 7 bases identical to TRBD1. V was pared by 0 bases and J by 2 bases, with 5 bases of the junction left unmatched. The CDR3 contains 16 residues. Germline CDR1 reads SGHRS; CDR2 reads YFSETQ. The CDR3 region is CASSLEGGGPGNTIYF. In DNA, the CDR3 is TGCGCCAGCAGCTTGGAAGGGGGCGGCCCTGGAAACACCATATATTTT.

J is TRBJ1-4 and V is TRBV13; D gene unclear. Germline V gene data show CDR1 as PRHDT and CDR2 as FYEKMQ (reference sequence). The V gene lost 5 bases and the J gene lost 11 bases, with 21 bases spanning the gap. This CDR3 is built from 15 residues. CDR3: CASSPGSGPGGKLFF. The CDR3 DNA is TGTGCCAGCAGCCCGGGGTCCGGGCCAGGTGGGAAACTGTTTTTT.

This rearrangement joins TRBV18 to TRBJ1-2; D uncertain. CDR3 length: 12 residues. V was cut by 3 bases and J by 8 bases, with 10 bases left in between. CDR1 and CDR2 from the germline V gene are KGHSH and LQKENI. The CDR3: CASSPTNDGYTF. Written as DNA, the CDR3 is TGTGCCAGCTCACCGACGAACGACGGCTACACCTTC.

This rearrangement joins TRBV28 to TRBJ2-7, with TRBD1 as a possible D gene (6 bases). The CDR3 is 14 residues long. V lost 5 bases to trimming and J lost 3 bases, with 14 bases between them. CDR1 MDHEN and CDR2 SYDVKM come from the germline V gene. The CDR3 loop is CASSITGLYYEQYF. The CDR3 DNA sequence: TGTGCCAGCAGTATTACAGGGTTGTACTACGAGCAGTACTTC. The whole variable domain, remainder taken from reference TRBV28 and TRBJ2-7, is DVKVTQSSRYLVKRTGEKVFLECVQDMDHENMFWYRQDPGLGLRLIYFSYDVKMKEKGDIPEGYSVSREKKERFSLILESASTNQTSMYLCASSITGLYYEQYFGPGTRLTVT.

The rearrangement joins TRBV14 to TRBJ1-2, with unresolved D. V gave up 4 bases and J gave up 5 bases, with 8 bases separating them. The CDR3 is 12 amino acids. The germline V gene encodes CDR1 SGHDN and CDR2 FVKESK. For the CDR3, the DNA is TGTGCCAGCAGCCCTCACCATTATGGCTACACCTTC. Translated: CASSPHHYGYTF.

V is TRBV19 and J is TRBJ1-1; tentatively, D is TRBD1 (6 bases). CDR1 is LNHDA, CDR2 SQIVND, per germline (reference sequence). The CDR3 extends over 12 amino acids. Trimming pared 5 bases from V and 6 bases from J, leaving 10 bases between. As DNA, the CDR3 is TGTGCCAGTAGTGCAGGGGTGTCTGAAGCTTTCTTT. Translating it yields CASSAGVSEAFF.

The rearrangement joins TRBV9 to TRBJ1-1, with no clear D. This CDR3 has 14 amino acids. V lost 4 bases, J lost 3 bases, and 13 bases lay in between. Germline loops: CDR1 SGDLS, CDR2 YYNGEE. CDR3 nucleotides: TGTGCCAGCAGCAAGGGCCCCCCGGACACTGAAGCTTTCTTT. The encoded protein is CASSKGPPDTEAFF.

The chain couples TRBV29-1 to TRBJ1-2; 8 bases match TRBD1. V was pared by 0 bases and J by 8 bases, with 11 bases of the junction left unmatched. The germline V gene has CDR1 SQVTM and CDR2 ANQGSEA. This CDR3 contains 15 residues. The CDR3 region is CSVEDPRGQVGGYTF. The CDR3 nucleotides are TGCAGCGTTGAAGATCCCCGGGGACAGGTTGGGGGCTACACCTTC.

The chain employs TRBV9 and TRBJ2-2, with D possibly called TRBD1 or TRBD2 (6 bases each). V lost 0 bases and J lost 6, with 9 bases in between. CDR3 size: 14 residues. CDR1 SGDLS and CDR2 YYNGEE come from the germline V gene. Written as DNA, the CDR3 is TGTGCCAGCAGCGTAGACGGGGGCCCCGGGGAGCTGTTTTTT. The encoded protein is CASSVDGGPGELFF.

The chain links TRBV6-5 to TRBJ1-5; 10 bases align to TRBD1. The germline V gene has CDR1 MNHEY and CDR2 SVGAGI. V dropped 6 bases and J dropped 6; count of bases not matched to a gene: 5. The CDR3 loop spans 14 amino acids. CDR3 in DNA: TGTGCCAGCAGCTGGACAGGGGGAGGTCAGCCCCAGCATTTT. Its translation is CASSWTGGGQPQHF.

This rearrangement joins TRBV14 to TRBJ2-1; 10 nucleotides line up with TRBD2. Germline V gene lookup returns CDR1 SGHDN and CDR2 FVKESK. V trimming: 1 base; J trimming: 8 bases; junction bases outside the gene matches: 14. CDR3 length: 18 amino acids. The CDR3: CASSQAILVASGSDEQFF. Here the CDR3 DNA reads TGTGCCAGCAGCCAAGCCATCCTGGTGGCTAGCGGGAGCGATGAGCAGTTCTTC.

The rearrangement joins TRBV28 to TRBJ2-7; D remains ambiguous. Between the trimmed V and J ends, which lost 4 bases and 3 bases, there was a span of 22 bases. Germline CDR1 MDHEN, CDR2 SYDVKM. The CDR3 has 17 amino acids. The CDR3, as DNA: TGTGCCAGCAGTTCCCAGACGGATCTAGTCCACCTCTACGAGCAGTACTTC. This sequence encodes CASSSQTDLVHLYEQYF.

The chain links TRBV23-1 to TRBJ1-1, with D possibly being TRBD1 (6 bases). TRBV23-1 is noted as an ORF with a role that remains uncertain. V dropped 10 bases and J dropped 1 base, with 22 bases sitting between them. This CDR3 is 16 amino acids long. This CDR3 reads CANPIKGGKGNTEAFF. CDR3 coding DNA: TGCGCCAACCCAATAAAGGGGGGGAAAGGGAACACTGAAGCTTTCTTT.

V is TRBV7-3 and J is TRBJ2-2, with 12 bases lining up with TRBD2. The CDR3 extends over 16 amino acids. In germline, CDR1 is SGHTA, CDR2 FQGTGA. The J segment lost 1 base and the V segment lost 6 bases, leaving 3 bases of the junction unmatched. The CDR3 loop is CASSLTSGGNTGELFF. The CDR3 coding sequence is TGTGCCAGCAGTTTGACTAGCGGGGGGAACACCGGGGAGCTGTTTTTT.

The chain carries TRBV28 and TRBJ2-1; 12 positions match TRBD2. The CDR3 runs to 16 residues. The trim removed 6 bases at V and 8 bases at J, leaving 11 bases unmatched. The germline V gene encodes CDR1 MDHEN and CDR2 SYDVKM. The CDR3 DNA sequence: TGTGCCAGCAGACCCCCCCTAGCGGGAGGGCCCCATGAGCAGTTCTTC. Translation gives CASRPPLAGGPHEQFF.